This T cell receptor beta chain was sequenced for a study of Ad26.COV2.S vaccination and SARS-CoV-2 variants. In germline, CDR1 is MNHEY, CDR2 SVGAGI. CDR3 length equals 15 residues. The V and J ends lost 6 bases and 5 bases respectively, with 20 bases between them. Data came from immunoSEQ multiplex PCR; TCRdb stores just in-frame clones and leaves some out. Here the sample spans some 190,000 clones, 87% being singletons. The chain uses TRBV6-5 and TRBJ2-7; D remains ambiguous. The starting material was peripheral blood, obtained after recovery from COVID-19. This sequence originates from a human donor who had recovered from COVID-19. This CDR3 reads CASSPMAGSRDEQYF. The CDR3 DNA follows: TGTGCCAGCAGCCCCATGGCCGGCAGTCGCGACGAGCAGTACTTC.